Each of the 19 T cell receptor beta chains below was sequenced from the same sample in a study of blood T cells in healthy people across ages. Using a J-beta primer mix together with a sample-barcoded 5' primer, a second PCR was run for about 6 to 12 cycles. In TCRdb, the 5' RACE reads were re-called with MiXCR into one record per CDR3 protein. The table records over a million distinct CDR3 sequences, 35% to 45% of them present only once. Sample: blood. These receptors were taken from a woman younger than 35 in good health.

The count of this clonotype is one. The genes are TRBV5-5 and TRBJ2-5; possibly TRBD2 for D (6 bases). The CDR3 loop spans 14 amino acids. V lost 4 bases, J lost 5 bases, and 15 bases lay in between. Germline CDR1 and CDR2: SGHKS and YYEKEE (reference sequence). The CDR3 nucleotides are TGTGCCAGCAGCCATGACGGGGGAGTCGAGACCCAGTACTTC. Protein: CASSHDGGVETQYF.

This sequence joins TRBV4-1 and TRBJ1-6, with unresolved D. The germline V and J ends were trimmed by 0 bases and 0 bases, with 12 bases remaining between them. Looked up from germline, CDR1 is MGHRA and CDR2 is YSYEKL. CDR3 length: 18 residues. The CDR3 reads CASSQEFGHDSYNSPLHF. DNA for the CDR3: TGCGCCAGCAGCCAAGAGTTCGGGCATGACTCCTATAATTCACCCCTCCACTTT.

This clonotype was counted a few times. The chain employs TRBV25-1 and TRBJ2-4; D is unresolved. The DNA end lines up better with TRBJ2-7; the J call may be wrong. Germline CDR1 is MGHDK and CDR2 is SYGVNS. The CDR3 totals 12 residues. CDR3 bases: TGTGCCAGCAGTGAGGGCTCGCGCGAGCAGTACTTC. Its protein product is CASSEGSREQYF.

This clonotype has ten or more counts. J is TRBJ2-3 and V is TRBV7-2; D gene uncertain. Germline CDR1 is SGHTA and CDR2 is FQGNSA. The CDR3 is 13 residues long. Trimming cost V 4 bases and J 1 base, with 6 bases left between them. The CDR3 region has the DNA TGTGCCAGCAGCTCTTACCGCACAGATACGCAGTATTTT. Protein product: CASSSYRTDTQYF.

The V call is TRBV12-5, the J call TRBJ2-1; the D is unclear. The CDR3 has 13 residues. Germline V CDR1 and CDR2: LGHNT, FRNRAP. V dropped 7 bases and J dropped 2 bases, with 9 bases sitting between them. The CDR3 bases are TGTGCTAGTGCCACAGAGACCTACAATGAGCAGTTCTTC. Its protein product is CASATETYNEQFF.

The chain uses TRBV4-3 and TRBJ2-3; TRBD1 matches 9 bases. V trimming: 3 bases; J trimming: 4 bases; junction bases outside the gene matches: 2. This CDR3 spans 14 amino acids. The germline V gene encodes CDR1 LGHNA and CDR2 YSLEER. The CDR3 nucleotides are TGCGCCAGCAGCCATGGGACAGGGCCAGATACGCAGTATTTT. Translated, it gives CASSHGTGPDTQYF.

This clonotype was detected a few times. J is TRBJ2-2 and V is TRBV29-1; 7 bases match TRBD1. Looked up from germline, CDR1 is SQVTM and CDR2 is ANQGSEA. This CDR3 is built from 14 residues. V lost 5 bases to trimming and J lost 5 bases; unmatched junction nucleotides: 8. This chain's CDR3 is CSVIGGWRTGELFF. The CDR3 nucleotides are TGCAGCGTTATAGGGGGCTGGAGAACCGGGGAGCTGTTTTTT.

This clonotype showed up just a few times. V gene TRBV6-2 or TRBV6-3 combines with J gene TRBJ2-3, with D tentatively TRBD1 or TRBD2 (5 bases each). This CDR3 comprises 15 residues. Germline V gene lookup returns CDR1 MNHEY and CDR2 SVGEGT. V shed 1 base and J shed 5 bases, with 13 bases lying between them. This CDR3 is CASSYFTRRGDTQYF. The CDR3 bases are TGTGCCAGCAGTTACTTCACTAGAAGGGGAGATACGCAGTATTTT.

A few counts support this clonotype. The chain has TRBV14 and TRBJ2-3; D gene uncertain. The CDR3 spans 15 residues. Germline V gives CDR1 SGHDN, CDR2 FVKESK. The V end lost 3 bases, the J end lost 0 bases, and 10 bases lay between the germline ends. CDR3 nucleotide sequence: TGTGCCAGCAGCCATCTTACCGGGAGCACAGATACGCAGTATTTT. Its translation: CASSHLTGSTDTQYF.

The chain has TRBV15 and TRBJ1-6, with 8 bases aligning to TRBD1. V dropped 5 bases and J dropped 13; count of bases not matched to a gene: 10. The CDR3 has 14 residues. From germline, CDR1 is LNHNV and CDR2 YYDKDF (reference sequence). CDR3 protein: CATSYRQGRNPLHF. CDR3 sequence (DNA): TGTGCCACCAGCTATCGACAGGGGAGGAACCCCCTCCACTTT. The variable domain in full, completed from reference TRBV15 and TRBJ1-6, reads DAMVIQNPRYQVTQFGKPVTLSCSQTLNHNVMYWYQQKSSQAPKLLFHYYDKDFNNEADTPDNFQSRRPNTSFCFLDIRSPGLGDTAMYLCATSYRQGRNPLHFGNGTRLTVT.

V gene TRBV14 combines with J gene TRBJ1-1; a possible D gene is TRBD1 (5 bases). The V gene's germline CDR1 is SGHDN and CDR2 FVKESK. Trimming took off 3 bases at V and 3 bases at J, with 11 bases between the two ends. The CDR3 extends over 14 amino acids. The chain's CDR3 is CASSHLRGYTEAFF. The CDR3 bases are TGTGCCAGCAGCCATTTAAGGGGTTACACTGAAGCTTTCTTT.

The V gene is TRBV20-1, the J gene TRBJ1-6, with D perhaps TRBD1 (6 bases). This CDR3 has 17 amino acids. Looked up from germline, CDR1 is DFQATT and CDR2 is SNEGSKA (reference sequence). The V end was cut by 0 bases, the J end by 3 bases, with 15 bases between. In nucleotides, the CDR3 is TGCAGTGCTAGAGAACCGGGACAAGGAATCTATAATTCACCCCTCCACTTT. It is translated as CSAREPGQGIYNSPLHF.

This clonotype has only a few counts. The rearrangement joins TRBV7-2 to TRBJ2-1; 9 nucleotides line up with TRBD2. The CDR3 contains 16 residues. With 1 base clipped from V and 6 bases from J, the junction kept 7 bases outside the gene matches. The germline gives CDR1 SGHTA, CDR2 FQGNSA. CDR3 sequence (DNA): TGTGCCAGCAGCTTAGGGAGCGGGGGGCTCCTCAATGAGCAGTTCTTC. Encoded protein: CASSLGSGGLLNEQFF.

The V call is TRBV7-9, the J call TRBJ2-4; 9 nucleotides agree with TRBD1. The J call may be wrong; the DNA end is better matched by TRBJ2-7. Germline V gene lookup returns CDR1 SEHNR and CDR2 FQNEAQ (reference sequence). The CDR3 loop spans 16 amino acids. The CDR3 DNA follows: TGTGCCAGCAGCTTAAGTATCGGGACAGGGTATCCCGAGCAGTACTTC. This translates into CASSLSIGTGYPEQYF.

J is TRBJ2-5 and V is TRBV27; D is unresolved. The length of the CDR3 is 15 residues. Germline CDR1 reads MNHEY; CDR2 reads SMNVEV (reference sequence). Trimming took off 1 base at V and 2 bases at J, with 11 bases between the two ends. Here the CDR3 reads CASSLFRTSQETQYF. DNA for the CDR3: TGTGCCAGCAGTTTATTCAGGACCTCGCAAGAGACCCAGTACTTC.

The rearrangement uses TRBV4-1 and TRBJ2-1; the D gene is possibly TRBD2 (6 bases). The better agreement between TRBJ2-7 and the DNA end casts doubt on the J call. Germline V gene lookup returns CDR1 MGHRA and CDR2 YSYEKL. The length of the CDR3 is 22 residues. CDR3 in DNA: TGCGCCAGCAGCCAAGATCAAGTCGCGGGACCTCGATTTAGGAGCTCCTACAATGAGCAGTACTTC. Amino acid sequence: CASSQDQVAGPRFRSSYNEQYF.

V gene TRBV27 combines with J gene TRBJ1-2, with a weak D call TRBD1 (5 bases). Looked up from germline, CDR1 is MNHEY and CDR2 is SMNVEV (reference sequence). The CDR3 contains 13 residues. Trimming shortened V by 5 bases and J by 6 bases, and 13 bases separated the two germline ends. DNA of the CDR3: TGTGCCAGCAGTGTCCGGGGGTCGGATGGCTACACCTTC. This codes for CASSVRGSDGYTF.

The V and J genes are TRBV12-3 or TRBV12-4 and TRBJ2-1; 14 bases are a match to TRBD2. V dropped 6 bases and J dropped 7; count of bases not matched to a gene: 14. The CDR3 spans 18 residues. CDR3 amino acids: CASSTPGTSGGLGNEQFF. CDR3 nucleotides: TGTGCCAGCAGCACACCCGGGACTAGCGGGGGCCTAGGGAATGAGCAGTTCTTC.

The chain combines TRBV7-9 with TRBJ1-1; TRBD1 is a possible D gene (5 bases). The CDR3 has 15 amino acids. Germline assignment: CDR1 SEHNR and CDR2 FQNEAQ (reference sequence). Trimming shortened V by 5 bases and J by 0 bases, and 13 bases separated the two germline ends. The CDR3 loop reads CASSPPGRLNTEAFF. The CDR3 DNA reads TGTGCCAGCAGCCCCCCGGGACGGTTGAACACTGAAGCTTTCTTT.